The present TCR beta chain was sequenced within a study of regulatory T cells in long-lasting Graves disease. For TCR beta, libraries came from iRepertoire HTBI primers and Arm-PCR of CDR3 regions. MiXCR, run by TCRdb on the multiplex PCR reads, gives a single entry per CDR3 protein. Among 500,000 or so distinct CDR3 sequences listed, roughly 16% were seen once. The time point was: newly diagnosed GD, antithyroid drugs for less than 3 months. PBMC RNA served as the TCR library source. In each case, Graves' disease was diagnosed per American Thyroid Association guidelines. Trimming pared 7 bases from V and 3 bases from J, leaving 4 bases between. The CDR3 totals 11 residues. The V gene's germline CDR1 is SNHLY and CDR2 FYNNEI. This clonotype was found many times. These data were also filed under a second study, of T cells in Graves' hyperthyroidism and ophthalmopathy. From that report: Hyperthyroidism of Graves' type that showed no ophthalmopathy progression within 18 months was stable. The HTBI set primed first-round TCR CDR3 RT-PCR.

The clonotype originates from a man aged 35-49 years with Graves disease. Sequences were derived from peripheral blood mononuclear cells (PBMCs), sampled at new diagnosis, from a patient treated with antithyroid drugs. This rearrangement joins TRBV2 to TRBJ2-1, with unresolved D. CDR3 nucleotides: TGTGCCAGCAATAACTACAATGAGCAGTTCTTC. As protein: CASNNYNEQFF.